The present T cell receptor beta chain was sequenced within a study of cytomegalovirus exposure and HLA in healthy donors. Overall study results and limits: Being productive about 90% or about 30% of the time was typical of most TCR beta V segments in an earlier analysis.

CDR3 size: 14 residues. CDR1 and CDR2 (germline): GTSNPN, SVGIG (reference sequence). J was trimmed by 4 bases and V by 8 bases; bases with no gene match: 9. Primers: 60 Vbeta forward and 13 Jbeta reverse. Assay: immunoSEQ multiplex PCR; the TCRdb copy retains only in-frame clones and omits some. Of 93,000 or so clones listed, around 82% are singletons. In the case of this clone: Its antigen is not identified.

This receptor was identified in a woman aged 18-30 years in good health and CMV-seropositive. V usage is TRBV30 and J usage is TRBJ2-1; 9 bases map to TRBD2. The material sequenced was PBMCs. CDR3 sequence reads: CARGPSGAYNEQFF. CDR3 DNA: TGTGCCCGGGGGCCTAGCGGGGCTTACAATGAGCAGTTCTTC.